This passage covers 11 T cell receptor beta chains from one sample sequenced in a study of blood T cell repertoires in COVID-19. Libraries were prepared by immunoSEQ multiplex PCR; TCRdb keeps only in-frame clonotypes and omits some of them. This sample has some 260,000 clones; more than 65% occur once, and the top ten carry roughly 4.2%. The specimen sequenced was peripheral blood. The source is a woman aged 40 to 55 with active or convalescent COVID-19.

A few counts support this clone. This chain joins TRBV6-5 and TRBJ1-1; D uncertain. The V and J ends lost 4 bases and 5 bases respectively, with 17 bases between them. CDR3 length: 15 amino acids. CDR1 is MNHEY and CDR2 is SVGAGI in the germline V gene. The CDR3 region is CASSSIAGVRTEAFF. The CDR3 DNA reads as TGTGCCAGCAGTTCTATTGCCGGAGTTAGGACTGAAGCTTTCTTT.

The chain is built from TRBV7-3 and TRBJ1-3; TRBD1 is a possible D gene (5 bases). Deletions cut 7 bases from V and 2 bases from J, with 15 bases between. Germline assignment: CDR1 SGHTA and CDR2 FQGTGA. The CDR3 is 15 amino acids. The CDR3 DNA is TGTGCCAGCAACTCCGCCTCAGGGACTGGAAACACCATATATTTT. It specifies CASNSASGTGNTIYF.

The chain is built from TRBV11-2 and TRBJ2-3; TRBD2 matches at 9 bases. V lost 5 bases, J lost 5 bases, and 8 bases stayed unmatched. Germline assignment: CDR1 SGHAT and CDR2 FQNNGV. The CDR3 loop spans 15 amino acids. The CDR3 sequence: CASSLGAGGQDTQYF. DNA of the CDR3: TGTGCCAGCAGCCTCGGGGCGGGGGGGCAAGATACGCAGTATTTT.

The sample holds a few counts of this clone. The V and J genes are TRBV5-1 and TRBJ1-6, with no clear D. Germline V gene lookup returns CDR1 SGHRS and CDR2 YFSETQ. The CDR3 contains 15 residues. V lost 0 bases to trimming and J lost 8 bases, with 12 bases between them. Here the CDR3 DNA reads TGCGCCAGCAGCTTGGGGGCAGCGGGGTATTCACCCCTCCACTTT. The encoded protein is CASSLGAAGYSPLHF.

V and J are TRBV19 and TRBJ2-1; TRBD2 is a possible D gene (5 bases). The CDR3 extends over 16 amino acids. CDR1 is LNHDA and CDR2 is SQIVND in the germline V gene (reference sequence). Trimming cost V 4 bases and J 2 bases, with 15 bases left between them. The DNA for the CDR3 is TGTGCCAGTAGTACCCCTGGGCTAGCCGCCTACAATGAGCAGTTCTTC. This translates into CASSTPGLAAYNEQFF.

J is TRBJ1-5 and V is TRBV10-2, with D perhaps TRBD1 (6 bases). CDR1 is WSHSY and CDR2 is SAAADI in the germline V gene. V lost 7 bases to trimming and J lost 4 bases, with 17 bases between them. This CDR3 spans 15 amino acids. The CDR3 DNA is TGCGCCAGCACATCGGGGGGGCTAGGTAATCAGCCCCAGCATTTT. Its translation is CASTSGGLGNQPQHF.

About this clone: This CDR3 is also generated by other DNA sequences in the sample. The rearrangement uses TRBV28 and TRBJ2-7; 7 bases are shared with TRBD2. This CDR3 comprises 11 residues. Germline V gives CDR1 MDHEN, CDR2 SYDVKM. With 4 bases clipped from V and 7 bases from J, the junction kept 1 base outside the gene matches. For the CDR3, the DNA is TGTGCCAGCAGTTCAGCGGGGGAGCAGTACGTC. Amino acids: CASSSAGEQYV.

The chain combines TRBV19 with TRBJ1-2; 8 bases line up with TRBD1. Germline loops: CDR1 LNHDA, CDR2 SQIVND (reference sequence). This CDR3 region has 14 residues. V shed 5 bases and J 6 bases; nucleotides not matched to a gene: 8. This CDR3 is CASSLRTGQDGYTF. CDR3 bases: TGTGCCAGTAGTCTAAGGACAGGGCAGGATGGCTACACCTTC.

This chain uses TRBV3-1 (or the pseudogene TRBV3-2) with TRBJ1-4; no clear D gene. Trimming stripped 3 bases from V and 3 bases from J, with 8 bases between. Germline V CDR1 and CDR2: LGHDT, YNNKEL (reference sequence). The CDR3 is made up of 14 amino acids. The DNA of the CDR3 is TGTGCCAGCAGCCACGGCAGGCCTAATGAAAAACTGTTTTTT. Translation gives CASSHGRPNEKLFF.

This chain uses TRBV19 with TRBJ2-5, with TRBD2 as a possible D gene (6 bases). The CDR3 is 14 residues long. Trimming left V 5 bases short and J 7 bases short, with 17 bases between. Germline V gene data show CDR1 as LNHDA and CDR2 as SQIVND (reference sequence). The CDR3 sequence is CASSLAGPGTTQYF. Written as DNA, the CDR3 is TGTGCCAGTAGTCTTGCGGGACCGGGAACGACCCAGTACTTC.

The gene calls are TRBV3-1 (or the pseudogene TRBV3-2) and TRBJ2-7, with unresolved D. CDR1 is LGHDT and CDR2 is YNNKEL in the germline V gene (reference sequence). V lost 2 bases, J lost 5 bases, and 4 bases lay in between. This CDR3 spans 11 amino acids. Written as DNA, the CDR3 is TGTGCCAGCAGCCAATCAAACGAGCAGTACTTC. This codes for CASSQSNEQYF.